This TCR beta chain was captured in a study of OX40 agonist ivuxolimab in advanced cancers. Study overall: Across the patients, intravenous ivuxolimab was delivered every 2 weeks at 0.01 to 10 mg/kg. Study-level points and caveats: CD4+ and CD8+ T cells in blood underwent clonal expansion by week 6 at 0.1 to 3.0 mg/kg. Compared with CD4+, CD8+ T cells on average had more expanded clones.

As to this clone: Its antigen is not identified.

Sequenced by immunoSEQ multiplex PCR; TCRdb stores in-frame clones only, minus some. The table shows 35,000 to 45,000 clones, with roughly 80% occurring only once. Exclusion applied to patients with autoimmune disease history or systemic immunosuppression. CDR1 and CDR2 from the germline V gene are LNHDA and SQIVND (reference sequence). CDR3 length: 16 residues. The V and J ends lost 5 bases and 4 bases respectively, with 17 bases between them. The TCR was taken from an adult with an advanced solid tumor such as melanoma, head and neck, liver or kidney cancer. The sample consisted of CD4+ or CD8+ T cells sorted from blood, taken in a trial of the OX40 agonist ivuxolimab. V gene TRBV19 combines with J gene TRBJ1-4; no definite D call. The CDR3 region is CASSPQRRALNEKLFF. The CDR3 DNA reads TGTGCCAGTAGTCCCCAGCGGAGGGCCCTTAATGAAAAACTGTTTTTT.